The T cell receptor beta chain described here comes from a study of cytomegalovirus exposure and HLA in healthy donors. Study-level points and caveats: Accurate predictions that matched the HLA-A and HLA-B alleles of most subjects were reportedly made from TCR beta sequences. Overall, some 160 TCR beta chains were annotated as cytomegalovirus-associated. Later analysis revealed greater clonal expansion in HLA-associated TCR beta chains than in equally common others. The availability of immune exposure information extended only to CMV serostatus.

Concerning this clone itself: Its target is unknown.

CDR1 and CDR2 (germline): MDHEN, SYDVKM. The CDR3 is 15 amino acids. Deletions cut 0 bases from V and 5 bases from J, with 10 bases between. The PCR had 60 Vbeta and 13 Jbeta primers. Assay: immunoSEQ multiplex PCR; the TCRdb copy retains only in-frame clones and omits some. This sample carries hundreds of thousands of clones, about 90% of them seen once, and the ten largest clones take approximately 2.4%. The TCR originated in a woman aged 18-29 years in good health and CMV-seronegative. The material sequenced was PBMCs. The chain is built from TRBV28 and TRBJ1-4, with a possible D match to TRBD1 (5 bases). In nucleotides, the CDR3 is TGTGCCAGCAGTTTATGGGGGGGTACGAATGAAAAACTGTTTTTT. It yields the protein CASSLWGGTNEKLFF.